This T cell receptor beta chain was documented in a study of cytomegalovirus exposure and HLA in healthy donors. Overall study context: Among the roughly 380 donors who were genotyped, roughly 86% fell in the genetic ancestry cluster that is associated with self-reported Caucasian donors.

With 60 Vbeta and 13 Jbeta primers, the PCR was carried out. This table comes from immunoSEQ multiplex PCR, and its TCRdb copy is limited to in-frame clones, with some not included. Among fewer than 200,000 clones listed, roughly 80% were seen once. V gave up 3 bases and J gave up 5 bases, with 10 bases separating them. CDR1 is ENHRY, CDR2 SYGVKD, per germline. The CDR3 has 13 amino acids. A remark on this clone: What it binds is unknown.

Study-level findings and limits: TCR beta V segments were, for the most part, productive about 87% or about 30% of the time in an earlier analysis. Some TCR beta chains (around 160 of them) were listed as cytomegalovirus-associated.

Missing from this donor's record is the CMV serostatus. This TCR was sampled from a human donor in good health. Sequencing input: PBMCs. V is TRBV10-3 and J is TRBJ1-2; D is unresolved. The CDR3 here is CAISEEGRYGYTF. The CDR3, as DNA: TGTGCCATCAGTGAAGAGGGCAGGTATGGCTACACCTTC.